This T cell receptor (beta chain) came from a study of blood T cell repertoires in COVID-19. Overall study: Researchers got acute and convalescent COVID-19 samples from the United States, Italy and Spain. The cDNA or gDNA used as material had been derived from T cells, B-cell-depleted T cells, or PBMCs.

Original handling: Amplification with reference gene primers provided the estimates of nucleated cell counts. Using immunoSEQ multiplex PCR, the repertoire was profiled, and TCRdb retains in-frame clones only, with some absent. V, J and clone size are those of that table, while D and trimming were read from the DNA. The sample has about 81,000 clones, 85% to 90% seen once; the top ten hold nearly 5%. Material: peripheral blood. The TCR was taken from a woman aged 80 or over with acute or convalescent COVID-19.

CDR3 bases: TGTGCCACCAGCTCGAGATTGCCGGAGGCCCAGTACTTC. Protein product: CATSSRLPEAQYF. The V gene is TRBV15, the J gene TRBJ2-5; possibly TRBD2 for D (5 bases). The CDR3 runs 13 residues. Germline V CDR1 and CDR2: LNHNV, YYDKDF (reference sequence). Trimming took 5 bases from V and 9 from J, leaving 16 bases between them.